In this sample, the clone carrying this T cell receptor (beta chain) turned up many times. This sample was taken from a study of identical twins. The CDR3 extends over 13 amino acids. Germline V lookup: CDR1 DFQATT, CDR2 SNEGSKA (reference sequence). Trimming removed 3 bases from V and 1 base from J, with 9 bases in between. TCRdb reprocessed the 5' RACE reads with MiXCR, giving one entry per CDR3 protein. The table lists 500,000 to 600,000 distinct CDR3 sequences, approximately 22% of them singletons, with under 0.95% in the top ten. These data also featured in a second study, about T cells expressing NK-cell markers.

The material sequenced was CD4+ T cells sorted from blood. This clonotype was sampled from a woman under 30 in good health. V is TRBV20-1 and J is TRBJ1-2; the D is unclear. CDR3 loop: CSASRGLNYGYTF. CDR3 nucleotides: TGCAGTGCTAGTAGAGGACTTAACTATGGCTACACCTTC.